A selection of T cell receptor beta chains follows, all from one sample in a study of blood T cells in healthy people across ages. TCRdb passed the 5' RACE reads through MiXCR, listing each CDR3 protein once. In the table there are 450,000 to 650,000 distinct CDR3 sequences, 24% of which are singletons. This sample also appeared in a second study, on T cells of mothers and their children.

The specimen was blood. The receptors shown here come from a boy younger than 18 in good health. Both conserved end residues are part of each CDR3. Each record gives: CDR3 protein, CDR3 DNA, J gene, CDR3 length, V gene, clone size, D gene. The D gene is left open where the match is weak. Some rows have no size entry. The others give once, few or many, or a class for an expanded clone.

CDR3 protein: CAIGNNEQFF
CDR3 DNA: TGTGCCATCGGAAACAATGAGCAGTTCTTC
J gene: TRBJ2-1
CDR3 length: 10
V gene: TRBV10-3
clone size: few
D gene: -

CDR3 protein: CSASQTSGSRETQYF
CDR3 DNA: TGCAGTGCTAGTCAGACTAGCGGGAGCCGAGAGACCCAGTACTTC
J gene: TRBJ2-5
CDR3 length: 15
V gene: TRBV20-1
clone size: -
D gene: TRBD2

CDR3 protein: CASSLGSRGSGGYTF
CDR3 DNA: TGTGCCAGCAGCTTAGGCTCCAGGGGGTCTGGTGGCTACACCTTC
J gene: TRBJ1-2
CDR3 length: 15
V gene: TRBV7-8
clone size: -
D gene: TRBD1

CDR3 protein: CASSFSNRGLGGLEQFF
CDR3 DNA: TGTGCCAGCAGCTTCTCCAACCGGGGCCTCGGTGGGTTAGAGCAGTTCTTC
J gene: TRBJ2-1
CDR3 length: 17
V gene: TRBV7-6
clone size: few
D gene: -

CDR3 protein: CASSFRALGRADTQYF
CDR3 DNA: TGTGCCAGCAGTTTTCGGGCCCTAGGAAGAGCAGATACGCAGTATTTT
J gene: TRBJ2-3
CDR3 length: 16
V gene: TRBV12-3/TRBV12-4
clone size: -
D gene: -

CDR3 protein: CASSFESATGNTIYF
CDR3 DNA: TGTGCCAGCAGCTTCGAATCGGCTACTGGAAACACCATATATTTT
J gene: TRBJ1-3
CDR3 length: 15
V gene: TRBV13
clone size: many
D gene: -

CDR3 protein: CSARGVGQGEQYF
CDR3 DNA: TGCAGTGCTAGGGGGGTCGGTCAAGGCGAGCAGTACTTC
J gene: TRBJ2-7
CDR3 length: 13
V gene: TRBV20-1
clone size: few
D gene: -

CDR3 protein: CASSIGLGEKLFF
CDR3 DNA: TGTGCCAGTAGTATCGGGTTAGGGGAAAAACTGTTTTTT
J gene: TRBJ1-4
CDR3 length: 13
V gene: TRBV19
clone size: few
D gene: -

CDR3 protein: CSARVEGSLAGGEQFF
CDR3 DNA: TGCAGTGCTAGAGTGGAAGGGTCCCTAGCGGGGGGTGAGCAGTTCTTC
J gene: TRBJ2-1
CDR3 length: 16
V gene: TRBV20-1
clone size: -
D gene: TRBD2

CDR3 protein: CASSYSSEEKLFF
CDR3 DNA: TGTGCCAGCAGTTACTCGTCCGAGGAAAAACTGTTTTTT
J gene: TRBJ1-4
CDR3 length: 13
V gene: TRBV6-5
clone size: few
D gene: -

CDR3 protein: CASSRLSSAGELFF
CDR3 DNA: TGTGCCAGCAGCCGTCTATCTAGCGCCGGGGAGCTGTTTTTT
J gene: TRBJ2-2
CDR3 length: 14
V gene: TRBV7-3
clone size: -
D gene: -

CDR3 protein: CASSLLDKSYEQYF
CDR3 DNA: TGTGCCAGCAGTTTACTAGACAAGAGCTACGAGCAGTACTTC
J gene: TRBJ2-7
CDR3 length: 14
V gene: TRBV28
clone size: few
D gene: -

CDR3 protein: CSAEPNTSGNTIYF
CDR3 DNA: TGCAGTGCCGAACCGAATACCTCTGGAAACACCATATATTTT
J gene: TRBJ1-3
CDR3 length: 14
V gene: TRBV20-1
clone size: few
D gene: -

CDR3 protein: CASSKDVEGPLAGGPETQYF
CDR3 DNA: TGTGCCAGCAGCAAAGATGTCGAAGGCCCACTAGCGGGAGGGCCGGAGACCCAGTACTTC
J gene: TRBJ2-5
CDR3 length: 20
V gene: TRBV21-1
clone size: -
D gene: -

CDR3 protein: CSVTVVNTEAFF
CDR3 DNA: TGCAGCGTAACAGTGGTTAACACTGAAGCTTTCTTT
J gene: TRBJ1-1
CDR3 length: 12
V gene: TRBV29-1
clone size: -
D gene: -

CDR3 protein: CASSFGFSNTGELFF
CDR3 DNA: TGTGCCAGCAGTTTTGGGTTTTCGAACACCGGGGAGCTGTTTTTT
J gene: TRBJ2-2
CDR3 length: 15
V gene: TRBV28
clone size: few
D gene: -

CDR3 protein: CASSQVNSNQPQHF
CDR3 DNA: TGCGCCAGCAGCCAAGTCAATAGCAATCAGCCCCAGCATTTT
J gene: TRBJ1-5
CDR3 length: 14
V gene: TRBV4-1
clone size: -
D gene: -

CDR3 protein: CSVLDSYEQYF
CDR3 DNA: TGCAGCGTTCTCGACTCCTACGAGCAGTACTTC
J gene: TRBJ2-7
CDR3 length: 11
V gene: TRBV29-1
clone size: many
D gene: -

CDR3 protein: CASTYPSGTEAFF
CDR3 DNA: TGTGCCAGCACTTACCCCTCGGGCACTGAAGCTTTCTTT
J gene: TRBJ1-1
CDR3 length: 13
V gene: TRBV6-6
clone size: -
D gene: -

CDR3 protein: CATSGRDSLSAQETQYF
CDR3 DNA: TGTGCCACCAGCGGCCGGGACAGCCTTTCGGCCCAAGAGACCCAGTACTTC
J gene: TRBJ2-5
CDR3 length: 17
V gene: TRBV15
clone size: -
D gene: TRBD1

CDR3 protein: CASSYDRGQETQYF
CDR3 DNA: TGTGCCAGCAGTTACGACAGGGGGCAAGAGACCCAGTACTTC
J gene: TRBJ2-5
CDR3 length: 14
V gene: TRBV6-6
clone size: few
D gene: TRBD1

CDR3 protein: CASGTGGPYEQYF
CDR3 DNA: TGCGCCAGCGGGACAGGGGGACCCTACGAGCAGTACTTC
J gene: TRBJ2-7
CDR3 length: 13
V gene: TRBV10-2
clone size: few
D gene: TRBD1

CDR3 protein: CASSLRRGDFSYEQYF
CDR3 DNA: TGTGCCAGCAGCTTGAGACGCGGGGACTTCTCCTACGAGCAGTACTTC
J gene: TRBJ2-7
CDR3 length: 16
V gene: TRBV5-6
clone size: -
D gene: -

CDR3 protein: CASAGTSGRDEQFF
CDR3 DNA: TGTGCCAGCGCCGGGACTAGCGGGAGGGATGAGCAGTTCTTC
J gene: TRBJ2-1
CDR3 length: 14
V gene: TRBV7-2
clone size: -
D gene: TRBD2

CDR3 protein: CSARGGPGQGLGAFF
CDR3 DNA: TGCAGTGCTAGAGGGGGGCCGGGACAGGGGTTGGGCGCTTTCTTT
J gene: TRBJ1-1
CDR3 length: 15
V gene: TRBV20-1
clone size: -
D gene: TRBD1

CDR3 protein: CASSLDTGFVGAFF
CDR3 DNA: TGTGCCAGCAGCTTAGACACCGGTTTTGTCGGGGCTTTCTTT
J gene: TRBJ1-1
CDR3 length: 14
V gene: TRBV7-2
clone size: -
D gene: -

CDR3 protein: CVSSQDRQSSGANVLTF
CDR3 DNA: TGCGTCAGCAGCCAAGATCGGCAATCCTCTGGGGCCAACGTCCTGACTTTC
J gene: TRBJ2-6
CDR3 length: 17
V gene: TRBV4-3
clone size: -
D gene: -

CDR3 protein: CASRSLAGEETQYF
CDR3 DNA: TGTGCCAGCAGGTCCCTAGCGGGGGAAGAGACCCAGTACTTC
J gene: TRBJ2-5
CDR3 length: 14
V gene: TRBV28
clone size: -
D gene: TRBD2

CDR3 protein: CASNLGGGETQYF
CDR3 DNA: TGCGCCAGCAACCTAGGGGGGGGAGAGACCCAGTACTTC
J gene: TRBJ2-5
CDR3 length: 13
V gene: TRBV5-1
clone size: -
D gene: -

CDR3 protein: CASRTGLAGQEQFF
CDR3 DNA: TGTGCCAGCAGAACGGGACTAGCGGGACAAGAGCAGTTCTTC
J gene: TRBJ2-1
CDR3 length: 14
V gene: TRBV2
clone size: -
D gene: TRBD2

CDR3 protein: CASSPTSGGFRFF
CDR3 DNA: TGTGCCAGCAGTCCTACTAGCGGGGGCTTTCGGTTCTTC
J gene: TRBJ2-5
CDR3 length: 13
V gene: TRBV12-3/TRBV12-4
clone size: -
D gene: TRBD2

CDR3 protein: CASRSAGGDEKLLF
CDR3 DNA: TGTGCCAGCAGATCAGCAGGGGGCGATGAAAAACTGCTTTTT
J gene: TRBJ1-4
CDR3 length: 14
V gene: TRBV27
clone size: few
D gene: TRBD1

CDR3 protein: CASSSGLIYGCTF
CDR3 DNA: TGCGCCAGCAGCTCTGGACTGATCTATGGCTGCACCTTC
J gene: TRBJ1-2
CDR3 length: 13
V gene: TRBV5-1
clone size: -
D gene: -

CDR3 protein: CASSPGTQAYEQYF
CDR3 DNA: TGTGCCAGCAGTCCCGGGACCCAGGCCTACGAGCAGTACTTC
J gene: TRBJ2-7
CDR3 length: 14
V gene: TRBV27
clone size: few
D gene: -

CDR3 protein: CASSFSNYEQYF
CDR3 DNA: TGTGCCAGCAGCTTCTCTAACTACGAGCAGTACTTC
J gene: TRBJ2-7
CDR3 length: 12
V gene: TRBV3-1
clone size: few
D gene: -

CDR3 protein: CASSSPRHTEAFF
CDR3 DNA: TGTGCCAGCAGCTCCCCGCGGCACACTGAAGCTTTCTTT
J gene: TRBJ1-1
CDR3 length: 13
V gene: TRBV7-9
clone size: many
D gene: -

CDR3 protein: CASSSPALGTSGGYYNEQFF
CDR3 DNA: TGTGCCAGCAGTTCCCCCGCTCTCGGGACTAGCGGGGGGTATTACAATGAGCAGTTCTTC
J gene: TRBJ2-1
CDR3 length: 20
V gene: TRBV27
clone size: -
D gene: TRBD2

CDR3 protein: CASSFLLPQETQYF
CDR3 DNA: TGTGCCAGCAGCTTTCTTTTGCCTCAAGAGACCCAGTACTTC
J gene: TRBJ2-5
CDR3 length: 14
V gene: TRBV7-9
clone size: few
D gene: -

CDR3 protein: CASSQDKGTLINEKLFF
CDR3 DNA: TGTGCCAGCAGCCAAGACAAGGGGACGCTTATCAATGAAAAACTGTTTTTT
J gene: TRBJ1-4
CDR3 length: 17
V gene: TRBV14
clone size: few
D gene: -

CDR3 protein: CASSDSGPTRDTQYF
CDR3 DNA: TGTGCCAGCAGTGATAGCGGACCCACTAGAGATACGCAGTATTTT
J gene: TRBJ2-3
CDR3 length: 15
V gene: TRBV12-3/TRBV12-4
clone size: -
D gene: -

CDR3 protein: CASSLLTGQSGNTIYF
CDR3 DNA: TGTGCCAGCAGTTTACTCACCGGACAGTCTGGAAACACCATATATTTT
J gene: TRBJ1-3
CDR3 length: 16
V gene: TRBV28
clone size: few
D gene: -

CDR3 protein: CASSQRGPLAGELFF
CDR3 DNA: TGCGCCAGCAGCCAAAGGGGGCCTTTAGCCGGGGAGCTGTTTTTT
J gene: TRBJ2-2
CDR3 length: 15
V gene: TRBV4-3
clone size: few
D gene: TRBD1

CDR3 protein: CASSRNTVTHEQYF
CDR3 DNA: TGTGCCAGCTCCCGAAACACGGTAACCCACGAGCAGTACTTC
J gene: TRBJ2-7
CDR3 length: 14
V gene: TRBV18
clone size: -
D gene: -

CDR3 protein: CATREQLRDEKLFF
CDR3 DNA: TGTGCCACCAGGGAACAACTCCGGGATGAAAAACTGTTTTTT
J gene: TRBJ1-4
CDR3 length: 14
V gene: TRBV15
clone size: few
D gene: -

CDR3 protein: CASSLFGPRGVSDYEQYF
CDR3 DNA: TGCGCCAGCAGCTTGTTTGGGCCCCGGGGGGTTTCGGACTACGAGCAGTACTTC
J gene: TRBJ2-7
CDR3 length: 18
V gene: TRBV5-1
clone size: few
D gene: TRBD2

CDR3 protein: CASSYQEAGGYTF
CDR3 DNA: TGTGCCAGCAGCTATCAGGAGGCGGGGGGCTACACCTTC
J gene: TRBJ1-2
CDR3 length: 13
V gene: TRBV7-9
clone size: -
D gene: -

CDR3 protein: CASTKGRGTNTEAFF
CDR3 DNA: TGTGCCAGCACAAAGGGGAGGGGGACGAACACTGAAGCTTTCTTT
J gene: TRBJ1-1
CDR3 length: 15
V gene: TRBV28
clone size: few
D gene: -

CDR3 protein: CSASSDRAFQPQHF
CDR3 DNA: TGCAGTGCTAGTTCTGACAGGGCTTTTCAGCCCCAGCATTTT
J gene: TRBJ1-5
CDR3 length: 14
V gene: TRBV20-1
clone size: -
D gene: TRBD1

CDR3 protein: CAGSLDDRVGAKNIQYF
CDR3 DNA: TGTGCCGGCAGCTTAGACGACAGGGTAGGAGCCAAAAACATTCAGTACTTC
J gene: TRBJ2-4
CDR3 length: 17
V gene: TRBV7-2
clone size: -
D gene: TRBD1

CDR3 protein: CSVVDRAGANVLTF
CDR3 DNA: TGCAGCGTTGTGGACAGGGCGGGGGCCAACGTCCTGACTTTC
J gene: TRBJ2-6
CDR3 length: 14
V gene: TRBV29-1
clone size: few
D gene: TRBD1